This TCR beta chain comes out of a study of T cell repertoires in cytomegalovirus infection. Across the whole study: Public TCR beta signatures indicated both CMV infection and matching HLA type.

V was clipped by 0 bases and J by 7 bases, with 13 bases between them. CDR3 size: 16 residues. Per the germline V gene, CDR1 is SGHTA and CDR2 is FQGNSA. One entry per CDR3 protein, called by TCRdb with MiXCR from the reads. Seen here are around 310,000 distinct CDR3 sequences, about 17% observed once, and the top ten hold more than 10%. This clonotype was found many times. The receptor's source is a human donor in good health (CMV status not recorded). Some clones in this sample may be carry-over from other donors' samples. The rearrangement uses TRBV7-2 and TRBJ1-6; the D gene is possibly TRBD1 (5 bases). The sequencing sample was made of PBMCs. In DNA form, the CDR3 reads TGTGCCAGCAGCTTAGCTTCGGGACCCATCAATTCACCCCTCCACTTT. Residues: CASSLASGPINSPLHF.